A single sample is the source of the 23 T cell receptor beta chains below, sequenced in a study of blood T cells in healthy people across ages. For the second PCR, which ran for about 6 to 11 cycles, a sample-barcoded 5' primer and a J-beta primer mix were used. In TCRdb, the 5' RACE reads were re-called with MiXCR into one record per CDR3 protein. The sample includes about 1 million distinct CDR3 sequences, over 35% seen only once; the top ten take about 19%. The sample comprised blood. Source of these receptors: a woman aged 55-70 years in good health.

This clonotype was detected only a few times. The chain recombines TRBV28 with TRBJ2-1; 9 bases align to TRBD2. Trimming took 6 bases from V and 8 from J; bases not matched to a gene: 8. The CDR3 sequence is 14 residues long. In germline, CDR1 is MDHEN, CDR2 SYDVKM. This chain's CDR3 is CASSPSGGRDEQFF. The CDR3 nucleotides read TGTGCCAGCAGCCCGAGCGGGGGGCGAGATGAGCAGTTCTTC.

As to this clonotype: Mismatch with germline at one junction end may stem from a read error. The J gene is TRBJ1-6, the V gene TRBV4-1; D is perhaps TRBD1 (6 bases). Germline values: CDR1 MGHRA, CDR2 YSYEKL. The CDR3 is made up of 15 amino acids. The CDR3 DNA follows: TGCGCCAGCAGCCGACTACAGGGAAATCAGTCACCCCCCCACTTT. Translated: CASSRLQGNQSPPHF.

The chain employs TRBV20-1 and TRBJ2-3; 12 positions match TRBD2. With V trimmed by 6 bases and J by 5 bases, 6 bases remained unmatched. In germline, CDR1 is DFQATT, CDR2 SNEGSKA (reference sequence). This CDR3 has 14 residues. The CDR3 sequence: CSAMGLAGRDTQYF. CDR3 sequence (DNA): TGCAGTGCAATGGGACTAGCGGGCAGAGATACGCAGTATTTT.

The rearrangement joins TRBV5-1 to TRBJ2-1; 9 bases agree with TRBD2. J gave up 10 bases and V 0 bases, and 14 bases lay outside the gene matches. Germline V CDR1 and CDR2: SGHRS, YFSETQ. This CDR3 is built from 17 residues. The CDR3 region has the DNA TGCGCCAGCAGCTTGGACCCGACTGGACTAGCGAGTAGGGAGCAGTTCTTC. Amino acid sequence: CASSLDPTGLASREQFF.

V and J are TRBV20-1 and TRBJ1-2, with D possibly being TRBD1 (6 bases). V was trimmed by 3 bases and J by 4 bases, leaving 18 bases between them. The CDR3 extends over 15 amino acids. The germline V gene has CDR1 DFQATT and CDR2 SNEGSKA (reference sequence). CDR3 region: CSASPLDSNFYGYTF. CDR3 DNA sequence: TGCAGTGCTAGCCCGCTGGACAGCAACTTCTATGGCTACACCTTC.

This chain uses TRBV3-1 with TRBJ1-1; D uncertain. Trimming left V 0 bases short and J 1 base short, with 15 bases between. The germline CDR1 and CDR2 sequences are LGHDT and YNNKEL (reference sequence). The CDR3 length is 17 residues. CDR3 sequence: CASSQDGESIRNTEAFF. In DNA, the CDR3 is TGTGCCAGCAGCCAAGATGGGGAGTCGATTAGGAACACTGAAGCTTTCTTT. Together with reference TRBV3-1 and TRBJ1-1, the CDR3 gives the full variable domain: DTAVSQTPKYLVTQMGNDKSIKCEQNLGHDTMYWYKQDSKKFLKIMFSYNNKELIINETVPNRFSPKSPDKAHLNLHINSLELGDSAVYFCASSQDGESIRNTEAFFGQGTRLTVV.

This clonotype came up many times. The chain carries TRBV4-1 and TRBJ2-4; TRBD2 might be the D (5 bases). The germline gives CDR1 MGHRA, CDR2 YSYEKL. V lost 3 bases and J 6 bases, leaving 21 bases between the germline ends. The CDR3 consists of 17 residues. The CDR3 protein is CASSHTFERSGGNIQYF. Written as DNA, the CDR3 is TGCGCCAGCAGCCACACCTTCGAGCGGAGCGGAGGAAACATTCAGTACTTC.

V usage is TRBV15 and J usage is TRBJ2-3; 9 positions match TRBD1. The CDR3 consists of 16 residues. Germline V gene data show CDR1 as LNHNV and CDR2 as YYDKDF (reference sequence). The J segment lost 6 bases and the V segment lost 6 bases, leaving 13 bases of the junction unmatched. The CDR3 nucleotides are TGTGCCACCAGGCCATCCGGGACAGGGTTGTCGGATACGCAGTATTTT. Amino acids: CATRPSGTGLSDTQYF.

This clonotype has more than one count but fewer than ten. The J gene is TRBJ2-7, the V gene TRBV7-6, with TRBD2 identical over 12 bases. Germline V CDR1 and CDR2: SGHVS, FNYEAQ. CDR3 size: 18 residues. After removal of 5 bases from V and 2 bases from J, the junction contained 13 bases not matched to a gene. CDR3 residues: CASSPFGVTSGRTYEQYF. The CDR3 bases are TGTGCCAGCAGCCCCTTCGGGGTGACTAGCGGGAGAACCTACGAGCAGTACTTC. Looking up the rest from reference TRBV7-6 and TRBJ2-7 gives the full variable domain: GAGVSQSPRYKVTKRGQDVALRCDPISGHVSLYWYRQALGQGPEFLTYFNYEAQQDKSGLPNDRFSAERPEGSISTLTIQRTEQRDSAMYRCASSPFGVTSGRTYEQYFGPGTRLTVT.

The V call is TRBV5-5, the J call TRBJ2-7; D possibly uses TRBD1 or TRBD2 (5 bases each). The CDR3 loop spans 14 amino acids. V was shortened by 2 bases and J by 2 bases, with 11 bases between the two germline ends. From germline, CDR1 is SGHKS and CDR2 YYEKEE (reference sequence). The CDR3: CASSFGAPPYEQYF. CDR3 DNA: TGTGCCAGCAGCTTCGGGGCGCCTCCCTACGAGCAGTACTTC.

This clonotype was recorded only once. The chain carries TRBV7-9 and TRBJ2-2; 8 bases map to TRBD1. Trimming removed 6 bases from V and 0 bases from J; junction bases left unmatched: 12. The CDR3 is made up of 18 amino acids. CDR1 is SEHNR, CDR2 FQNEAQ, per germline (reference sequence). The CDR3 loop is CASRVASGGASNTGELFF. CDR3 bases: TGTGCCAGCAGAGTCGCTTCAGGGGGCGCGTCGAACACCGGGGAGCTGTTTTTT. Full variable domain (rest looked up from reference TRBV7-9 and TRBJ2-2): DTGVSQNPRHKITKRGQNVTFRCDPISEHNRLYWYRQTLGQGPEFLTYFQNEAQLEKSRLLSDRFSAERPKGSFSTLEIQRTEQGDSAMYLCASRVASGGASNTGELFFGEGSRLTVL.

This clonotype has a single count. The J gene is TRBJ2-5, the V gene TRBV5-4; maybe TRBD2 (6 bases). This CDR3 contains 14 residues. V was clipped by 4 bases and J by 1 base, with 11 bases between them. The germline V gene encodes CDR1 SGHNT and CDR2 YYREEE (reference sequence). Here the CDR3 DNA reads TGTGCCAGCAGCCCGCTGGGACTCCAAGAGACCCAGTACTTC. Translation gives CASSPLGLQETQYF. The whole variable domain, remainder taken from reference TRBV5-4 and TRBJ2-5, is ETGVTQSPTHLIKTRGQQVTLRCSSQSGHNTVSWYQQALGQGPQFIFQYYREEENGRGNFPPRFSGLQFPNYSSELNVNALELDDSALYLCASSPLGLQETQYFGPGTRLLVL.

The chain couples TRBV27 to TRBJ2-4; TRBD2 matches 10 bases. TRBJ2-7 matches the DNA end more closely, so the J call is doubtful. Looked up from germline, CDR1 is MNHEY and CDR2 is SMNVEV (reference sequence). The CDR3 is 15 residues long. The CDR3 reads CASSSPGLATYEQYF. CDR3 sequence (DNA): TGTGCCAGCAGTTCTCCGGGACTAGCGACCTACGAGCAGTACTTC.

This clonotype has a count of ten or more. V and J are TRBV10-3 and TRBJ1-2; D is uncertain. V dropped 8 bases and J dropped 4 bases, with 11 bases sitting between them. Germline-derived CDR1 and CDR2 are ENHRY and SYGVKD. The CDR3 contains 12 residues. This chain's CDR3 is CAIFGRSYGYTF. CDR3 sequence (DNA): TGTGCCATCTTTGGCAGAAGCTATGGCTACACCTTC.

This clonotype was counted a few times. This chain links TRBV29-1 with TRBJ2-5, with 7 bases identical to TRBD2. In germline, CDR1 is SQVTM, CDR2 ANQGSEA. Losses at the gene ends were 6 bases for V and 3 bases for J; bases not matched to a gene: 1. The CDR3 contains 11 residues. The CDR3 is CSVGGEETQYF. The CDR3 nucleotides are TGCAGCGTGGGGGGGGAAGAGACCCAGTACTTC.

This chain joins TRBV12-3 or TRBV12-4 and TRBJ2-3; perhaps TRBD1 as D (5 bases). V lost 7 bases and J 2 bases, leaving 13 bases between the germline ends. The CDR3 has 14 amino acids. The CDR3 protein is CASTQGEATDTQYF. The CDR3 nucleotides read TGTGCCAGCACCCAGGGTGAGGCCACAGATACGCAGTATTTT.

The chain carries TRBV3-1 and TRBJ2-6; 7 nucleotides agree with TRBD2. V gave up 9 bases and J gave up 0 bases; unmatched junction bases: 11. The germline CDR1 and CDR2 sequences are LGHDT and YNNKEL (reference sequence). CDR3 length equals 17 residues. The CDR3 here is CASLDGRFISGANVLTF. The CDR3 nucleotides read TGTGCCAGTCTCGACGGGAGGTTCATCTCTGGGGCCAACGTCCTGACTTTC. The full variable domain, rest sourced from reference TRBV3-1 and TRBJ2-6, is DTAVSQTPKYLVTQMGNDKSIKCEQNLGHDTMYWYKQDSKKFLKIMFSYNNKELIINETVPNRFSPKSPDKAHLNLHINSLELGDSAVYFCASLDGRFISGANVLTFGAGSRLTVL.

In this sample, this clonotype turned up a few times. This sequence joins TRBV7-3 and TRBJ2-3; D possibly corresponds to TRBD1 (5 bases). V dropped 5 bases and J dropped 3 bases, with 15 bases sitting between them. The germline CDR1 and CDR2 sequences are SGHTA and FQGTGA. CDR3 length: 15 residues. The CDR3 sequence is CASSRDSLSTDTQYF. DNA for the CDR3: TGTGCCAGCAGCCGTGACAGTCTAAGTACAGATACGCAGTATTTT.

The chain uses TRBV5-1 and TRBJ2-5; the match to TRBD2 covers 12 bases. The germline V gene has CDR1 SGHRS and CDR2 YFSETQ. With 4 bases clipped from V and 3 bases from J, the junction kept 16 bases outside the gene matches. The CDR3 contains 19 residues. The CDR3 reads CASSPYGTSGYAREETQYF. CDR3 sequence (DNA): TGCGCCAGCAGCCCATACGGGACTAGCGGGTACGCCCGGGAAGAGACCCAGTACTTC.

This clonotype has more than one count but fewer than ten. The chain carries TRBV3-1 and TRBJ2-7; 8 nucleotides line up with TRBD2. This CDR3 contains 15 residues. V trimming: 3 bases; J trimming: 4 bases; junction bases outside the gene matches: 8. Germline V gene data show CDR1 as LGHDT and CDR2 as YNNKEL (reference sequence). In DNA, the CDR3 is TGTGCCAGCAGCCACGGAGCGGGAGATACGTACGAGCAGTACTTC. Its translation: CASSHGAGDTYEQYF.

The chain is built from TRBV20-1 and TRBJ2-4; a weak D match, TRBD2 (6 bases). This CDR3 has 15 amino acids. Germline V lookup: CDR1 DFQATT, CDR2 SNEGSKA (reference sequence). The V end lost 0 bases, the J end lost 0 bases, and 9 bases lay between the germline ends. CDR3 amino acids: CSARDRGLAKNIQYF. CDR3 sequence (DNA): TGCAGTGCTAGAGACCGGGGACTAGCCAAAAACATTCAGTACTTC.

This clonotype was picked up a small number of times. This sequence joins TRBV7-9 and TRBJ2-4; no reliable D call. Germline V gene data show CDR1 as SEHNR and CDR2 as FQNEAQ (reference sequence). V was pared by 5 bases and J by 3 bases, with 17 bases between. This CDR3 region has 16 residues. CDR3 region: CASSPPLDEDKNIQYF. In DNA, the CDR3 is TGTGCCAGCAGCCCACCGTTGGATGAGGACAAAAACATTCAGTACTTC.

J is TRBJ2-3 and V is TRBV12-3 or TRBV12-4, with 7 bases that match TRBD1. The CDR3 has 22 amino acids. V was clipped by 5 bases and J by 1 base; unmatched bases: 27. CDR3 nucleotide sequence: TGTGCCAGCAGTCAGCCCCCACCGGGACAGCGAGATCGTAGACGGCGCACAGATACGCAGTATTTT. Its protein product is CASSQPPPGQRDRRRRTDTQYF.